These 15 T cell receptor beta chains were all obtained from the same sample, sequenced in a study of T cell repertoires in cytomegalovirus infection. In TCRdb, the reads were re-called with MiXCR into one record per CDR3 protein. The sample lists nearly 550,000 distinct CDR3 sequences, 15% to 20% occurring once. Material: CD8+ T cells from PBMCs. These receptors came from a human donor in good health (CMV status not recorded). Some clones in this sample may be carry-over from other donors' samples.

This clonotype showed up many times. The chain uses TRBV6-1 and TRBJ1-5, with D possibly being TRBD1 (6 bases). V lost 4 bases to trimming and J lost 4 bases, with 17 bases between them. Germline V gives CDR1 MNHNS, CDR2 SASEGT. The CDR3 sequence is 16 residues long. The CDR3: CASSGGAVSRNQPQHF. In DNA, the CDR3 is TGTGCCAGCAGTGGGGGGGCAGTTTCCAGAAATCAGCCCCAGCATTTT.

This chain connects TRBV27 to TRBJ1-4, with 7 nucleotides matching TRBD1. CDR1 and CDR2 from the germline V gene are MNHEY and SMNVEV (reference sequence). The CDR3 length is 16 residues. V lost 4 bases and J lost 4; bases outside the gene matches: 9. The CDR3, as DNA: TGTGCCAGCAGTTCCTCAGGGGGTCTCCTTAATGAAAAACTGTTTTTT. Translated, it gives CASSSSGGLLNEKLFF.

The chain uses TRBV27 and TRBJ2-2; 7 positions match TRBD2. Germline CDR1 reads MNHEY; CDR2 reads SMNVEV (reference sequence). The CDR3 totals 14 residues. V shed 2 bases and J 7 bases; nucleotides not matched to a gene: 4. The CDR3 spells CASSLAGAVGELFF. CDR3 DNA sequence: TGTGCCAGCAGTTTAGCGGGAGCGGTCGGGGAGCTGTTTTTT.

The chain joins TRBV19 to TRBJ1-1; tentatively, D is TRBD1 (5 bases). V shed 6 bases and J shed 7 bases, with 12 bases lying between them. CDR3 length equals 12 residues. From germline, CDR1 is LNHDA and CDR2 SQIVND (reference sequence). The CDR3 bases are TGTGCCAGTAGACCGGGGACGTTTGAAGCTTTCTTT. It encodes CASRPGTFEAFF. Full variable domain (missing parts from reference TRBV19 and TRBJ1-1): DGGITQSPKYLFRKEGQNVTLSCEQNLNHDAMYWYRQDPGQGLRLIYYSQIVNDFQKGDIAEGYSVSREKKESFPLTVTSAQKNPTAFYLCASRPGTFEAFFGQGTRLTVV.

This clonotype occurred many times. This rearrangement joins TRBV6-1 to TRBJ2-2, with D hard to call. The CDR3 is 16 amino acids. The germline V and J ends were trimmed by 2 bases and 3 bases, with 13 bases remaining between them. Per the germline V gene, CDR1 is MNHNS and CDR2 is SASEGT. The CDR3 DNA is TGTGCCAGCAGTGAAATCTCGGCAGGCTACACCGGGGAGCTGTTTTTT. This gives the protein CASSEISAGYTGELFF.

The sample holds many counts of this clonotype. The chain uses TRBV23-1 and TRBJ1-5, with D unresolved. TRBV23-1 is recorded as an ORF, its role being uncertain. V was cut by 9 bases and J by 12 bases, with 15 bases left in between. CDR3 size: 11 residues. CDR3 amino acids: CARSERVNQHF. The CDR3 coding sequence is TGCGCCAGGAGTGAAAGGGTGAACCAGCATTTT.

The chain links TRBV3-1 to TRBJ2-1; D not resolved. Germline CDR1 and CDR2: LGHDT and YNNKEL (reference sequence). This CDR3 comprises 18 residues. V gave up 0 bases and J gave up 0 bases, with 15 bases separating them. CDR3 region: CASSQEGDHPDSYNEQFF. In DNA form, the CDR3 reads TGTGCCAGCAGCCAAGAAGGAGACCACCCGGACTCCTACAATGAGCAGTTCTTC.

This clonotype was detected only a few times. Here the CDR3 DNA reads TGTGCCACCAGGTCTAGGGGGCGCGGGGCTGGCACAGATACGCAGTATTTT. Protein product: CATRSRGRGAGTDTQYF. The chain has TRBV15 and TRBJ2-3; possible D gene TRBD1, 7 bases. The CDR3 is 17 amino acids. The V gene lost 6 bases and the J gene lost 1 base, with 20 bases spanning the gap. Germline CDR1 reads LNHNV; CDR2 reads YYDKDF (reference sequence).

Many counts were recorded for this clonotype. The rearrangement uses TRBV7-3 and TRBJ1-1; the D is unclear. The V and J ends lost 6 bases and 1 base respectively, with 9 bases between them. The CDR3 sequence is 13 residues long. Germline V gene sequence: CDR1 SGHTA, CDR2 FQGTGA. CDR3 region: CASRWAANTEAFF. DNA of the CDR3: TGTGCCAGCAGATGGGCAGCGAACACTGAAGCTTTCTTT.

There are many counts of this clonotype. The chain combines TRBV11-2 with TRBJ1-5; D not certain. Germline V gives CDR1 SGHAT, CDR2 FQNNGV. The CDR3 consists of 14 residues. Trimming removed 2 bases from V and 0 bases from J, with 5 bases in between. The CDR3: CASSLWDSNQPQHF. The CDR3 DNA sequence: TGTGCCAGCAGCTTATGGGATAGCAATCAGCCCCAGCATTTT.

This clonotype was detected many times. The rearrangement links TRBV20-1 to TRBJ2-7, with D perhaps TRBD1 (7 bases). Germline V gene data show CDR1 as DFQATT and CDR2 as SNEGSKA (reference sequence). The CDR3 loop spans 15 amino acids. V was clipped by 3 bases and J by 3 bases, with 18 bases between them. This CDR3 is CSARVPRGAIYEQYF. The CDR3 bases are TGCAGTGCTAGGGTTCCCAGGGGGGCGATCTACGAGCAGTACTTC.

V and J are TRBV12-3 or TRBV12-4 and TRBJ1-2; D gene unclear. The CDR3 sequence is 14 residues long. V was shortened by 8 bases and J by 6 bases, with 19 bases between the two germline ends. The CDR3 coding sequence is TGTGCCAGCTCCCTCCGAATGGGTCTCGATGGCTACACCTTC. Its protein product is CASSLRMGLDGYTF.

This clonotype was seen at least ten times. The chain combines TRBV7-7 with TRBJ2-3, with D perhaps TRBD1 or TRBD2 (7 bases each). The CDR3 is 14 residues long. Germline V gene sequence: CDR1 SSHAT, CDR2 FNYEAQ (reference sequence). The ends were cut back, 5 bases at V and 3 bases at J, with 12 bases in the middle. CDR3 loop: CASSQGGGTDTQYF. The CDR3 DNA reads as TGTGCCAGCAGCCAGGGGGGGGGAACAGATACGCAGTATTTT.

The chain uses TRBV6-1 and TRBJ2-7; 11 bases agree with TRBD1. The germline V gene encodes CDR1 MNHNS and CDR2 SASEGT. V shed 1 base, J shed 4 bases, and the junction held 3 bases outside the gene matches. CDR3 size: 15 residues. The CDR3 region is CASSEEDRGLYEQYF. Here the CDR3 DNA reads TGTGCCAGCAGTGAAGAGGACAGGGGGCTATACGAGCAGTACTTC.

A few counts support this clonotype. The chain employs TRBV28 and TRBJ2-1; D perhaps matches TRBD2 (6 bases). Trimming stripped 1 base from V and 8 bases from J, with 21 bases between. CDR1 and CDR2 (germline): MDHEN, SYDVKM. The CDR3 sequence is 17 residues long. The CDR3: CASSLSPNQRESDEQFF. The CDR3 bases are TGTGCCAGCAGTTTATCCCCCAATCAACGGGAGAGTGATGAGCAGTTCTTC. Looking up the rest from reference TRBV28 and TRBJ2-1 gives the full variable domain: DVKVTQSSRYLVKRTGEKVFLECVQDMDHENMFWYRQDPGLGLRLIYFSYDVKMKEKGDIPEGYSVSREKKERFSLILESASTNQTSMYLCASSLSPNQRESDEQFFGPGTRLTVL.